These 9 T cell receptor beta chains originate from one sample sequenced in a study of blood T cell repertoires in COVID-19. TCRdb's copy holds only in-frame clones and misses some; the assay was immunoSEQ multiplex PCR. Of some 220,000 clones in the sample, around four fifths are singletons; the top ten hold roughly 18%. Sample: peripheral blood. Receptors were obtained from a woman of 80 years or more with active or convalescent COVID-19.

V is TRBV28 and J is TRBJ2-7, with 7 bases lining up with TRBD2. CDR3 size: 15 residues. Trimming at V came to 6 bases and at J to 6 bases, leaving 14 bases not matched to a gene. Germline loops: CDR1 MDHEN, CDR2 SYDVKM. The CDR3 sequence: CASSRPGGAPGEQYF. In DNA form, the CDR3 reads TGTGCCAGCAGCCGTCCGGGGGGTGCCCCGGGCGAGCAGTACTTC.

The chain couples TRBV2 to TRBJ2-7; TRBD2 matches 10 bases. V was clipped by 4 bases and J by 1 base; unmatched bases: 4. The CDR3 totals 15 residues. CDR1 and CDR2 (germline): SNHLY, FYNNEI. The chain's CDR3 is CASSGLAGRSYEQYF. The CDR3 nucleotides read TGTGCCAGCAGTGGACTAGCGGGCCGTTCCTACGAGCAGTACTTC.

This clone was detected a few times. The gene calls are TRBV28 and TRBJ1-1, with a tentative D call TRBD1 (5 bases). Trimming pared 2 bases from V and 6 bases from J, leaving 13 bases between. This CDR3 contains 14 residues. Germline CDR1 MDHEN, CDR2 SYDVKM. The CDR3 DNA sequence: TGTGCCAGCAGTTTACCCCAGGGAGGGTCTGAAGCTTTCTTT. Protein product: CASSLPQGGSEAFF.

The rearrangement links TRBV2 to TRBJ2-1; the D is unclear. The CDR3 loop spans 11 amino acids. The germline V and J ends were trimmed by 6 bases and 6 bases, with 6 bases remaining between them. Germline V gene lookup returns CDR1 SNHLY and CDR2 FYNNEI. The CDR3 sequence: CASSQANEQFF. The CDR3 region has the DNA TGTGCCAGCAGCCAAGCCAATGAGCAGTTCTTC. The full variable domain, completed using reference TRBV2 and TRBJ2-1, is EPEVTQTPSHQVTQMGQEVILRCVPISNHLYFYWYRQILGQKVEFLVSFYNNEISEKSEIFDDQFSVERPDGSNFTLKIRSTKLEDSAMYFCASSQANEQFFGPGTRLTVL.

The chain employs TRBV3-1 (or the pseudogene TRBV3-2) and TRBJ2-1; 9 bases are a match to TRBD2. The CDR3 consists of 15 residues. Germline V gene sequence: CDR1 LGHDT, CDR2 YNNKEL (reference sequence). With V trimmed by 2 bases and J by 9 bases, 8 bases remained unmatched. The CDR3 loop reads CASSQPRGGLTEQFF. The DNA of the CDR3 is TGTGCCAGCAGCCAACCGCGGGGGGGCCTCACTGAGCAGTTCTTC.

This chain links TRBV7-8 with TRBJ2-2; a weak D match, TRBD1 (6 bases). Trimming shortened V by 1 base and J by 7 bases, and 16 bases separated the two germline ends. Germline V gene data show CDR1 as SGHVS and CDR2 as FQNEAQ. The CDR3 is 16 amino acids. CDR3 loop: CASSLEDRYHIGELFF. CDR3 bases: TGTGCCAGCAGCTTAGAGGACAGATACCACATCGGGGAGCTGTTTTTT.

This clone has only a few counts. The chain uses TRBV7-3 and TRBJ2-2, with D possibly matching TRBD2 (5 bases). The germline CDR1 and CDR2 sequences are SGHTA and FQGTGA. Trimming removed 2 bases from V and 2 bases from J, with 12 bases in between. This CDR3 region has 16 residues. CDR3 DNA: TGTGCCAGCAGCTTAGGGAGACACCTCAACACCGGGGAGCTGTTTTTT. Its protein product is CASSLGRHLNTGELFF.

This clone has only a few counts. Here the CDR3 DNA reads TGTGCCAGCAGCTTAGTTATAGAGCGCACTGAAGCTTTCTTT. It is translated as CASSLVIERTEAFF. This chain links TRBV7-9 with TRBJ1-1; D is unresolved. V was cut by 1 base and J by 4 bases, with 10 bases left in between. This CDR3 has 14 amino acids. CDR1 and CDR2 (germline): SEHNR, FQNEAQ (reference sequence).

The rearrangement uses TRBV5-1 and TRBJ2-5; 12 positions agree with TRBD2. This CDR3 contains 16 residues. The germline CDR1 and CDR2 sequences are SGHRS and YFSETQ. Germline trimming cut 1 base from V and 2 bases from J; bases unmatched to any gene: 3. The DNA for the CDR3 is TGCGCCAGCAGCTTGCCACTAGCGGGGGGACAAGAGACCCAGTACTTC. Protein: CASSLPLAGGQETQYF.